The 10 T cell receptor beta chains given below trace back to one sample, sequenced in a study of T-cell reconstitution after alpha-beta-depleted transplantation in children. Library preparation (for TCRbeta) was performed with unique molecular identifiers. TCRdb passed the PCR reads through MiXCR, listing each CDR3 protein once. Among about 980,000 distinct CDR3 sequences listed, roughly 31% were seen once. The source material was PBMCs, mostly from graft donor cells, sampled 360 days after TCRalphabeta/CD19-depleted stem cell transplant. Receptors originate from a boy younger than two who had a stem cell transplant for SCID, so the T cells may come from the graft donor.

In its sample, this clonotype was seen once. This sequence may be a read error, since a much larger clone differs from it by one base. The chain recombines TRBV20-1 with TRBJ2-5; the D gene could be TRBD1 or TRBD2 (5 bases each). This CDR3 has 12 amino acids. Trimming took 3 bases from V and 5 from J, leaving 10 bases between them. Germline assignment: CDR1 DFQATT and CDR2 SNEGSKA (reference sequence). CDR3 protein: CSARGEWETQYF. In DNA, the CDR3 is TGCAGTGCTAGGGGGGAATGGGAGACCCAGTACTTC.

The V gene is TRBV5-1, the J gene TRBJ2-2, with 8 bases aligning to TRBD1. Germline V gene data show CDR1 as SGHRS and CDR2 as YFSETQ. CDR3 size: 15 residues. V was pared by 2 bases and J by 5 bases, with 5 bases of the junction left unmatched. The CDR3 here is CASSFYRGKTGELFF. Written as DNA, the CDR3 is TGCGCCAGCAGCTTTTACAGGGGGAAGACCGGGGAGCTGTTTTTT.

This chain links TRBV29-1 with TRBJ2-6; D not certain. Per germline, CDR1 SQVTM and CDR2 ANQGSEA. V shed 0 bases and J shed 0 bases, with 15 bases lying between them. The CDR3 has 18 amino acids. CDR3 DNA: TGCAGCGTTGAAGATTTTAGAGACGCACCCTCTGGGGCCAACGTCCTGACTTTC. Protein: CSVEDFRDAPSGANVLTF.

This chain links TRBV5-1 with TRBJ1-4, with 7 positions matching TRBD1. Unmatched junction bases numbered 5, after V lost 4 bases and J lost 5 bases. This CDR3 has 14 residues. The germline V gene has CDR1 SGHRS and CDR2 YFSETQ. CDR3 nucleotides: TGCGCCAGCAGCGCCTCAGGGGGAAATGAAAAACTGTTTTTT. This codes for CASSASGGNEKLFF.

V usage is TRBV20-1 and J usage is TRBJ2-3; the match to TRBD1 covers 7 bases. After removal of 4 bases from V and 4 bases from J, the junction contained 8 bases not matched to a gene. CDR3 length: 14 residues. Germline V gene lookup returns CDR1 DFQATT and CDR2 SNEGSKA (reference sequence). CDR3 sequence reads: CSATIQGTADTQYF. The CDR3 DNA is TGCAGTGCTACTATACAGGGGACGGCAGATACGCAGTATTTT.

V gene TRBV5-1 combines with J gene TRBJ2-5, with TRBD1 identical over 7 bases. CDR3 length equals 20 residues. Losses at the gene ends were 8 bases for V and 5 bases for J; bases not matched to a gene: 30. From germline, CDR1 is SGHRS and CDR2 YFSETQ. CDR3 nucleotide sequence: TGCGCCAGTACAAGAAGACAGGGTGGTCGGTACATGGGGTTCGGGGAGACCCAGTACTTC. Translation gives CASTRRQGGRYMGFGETQYF.

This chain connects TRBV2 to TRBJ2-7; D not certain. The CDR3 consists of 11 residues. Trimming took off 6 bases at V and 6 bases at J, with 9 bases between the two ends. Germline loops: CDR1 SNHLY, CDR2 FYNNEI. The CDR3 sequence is CASRPVAEQYF. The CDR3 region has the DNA TGTGCCAGCAGACCGGTCGCCGAGCAGTACTTC.

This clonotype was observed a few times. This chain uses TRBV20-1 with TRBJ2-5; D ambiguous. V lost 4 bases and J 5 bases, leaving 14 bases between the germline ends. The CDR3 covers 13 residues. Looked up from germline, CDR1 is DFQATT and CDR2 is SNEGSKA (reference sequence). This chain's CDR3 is CSATEGSRETQYF. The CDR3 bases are TGCAGTGCTACCGAAGGTAGCCGTGAGACCCAGTACTTC.

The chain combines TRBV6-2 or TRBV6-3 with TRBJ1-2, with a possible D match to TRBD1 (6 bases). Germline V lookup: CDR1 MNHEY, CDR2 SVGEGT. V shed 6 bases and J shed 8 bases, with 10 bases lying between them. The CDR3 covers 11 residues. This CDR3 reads CASRQGGGYTF. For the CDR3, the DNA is TGTGCCAGCAGACAGGGAGGCGGCTACACCTTC.

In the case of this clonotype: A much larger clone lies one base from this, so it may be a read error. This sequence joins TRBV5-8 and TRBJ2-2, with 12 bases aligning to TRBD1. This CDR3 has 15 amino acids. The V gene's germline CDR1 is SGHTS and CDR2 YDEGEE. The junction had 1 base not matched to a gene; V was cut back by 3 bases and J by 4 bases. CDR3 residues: CASSWDRGPTGELFF. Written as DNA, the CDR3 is TGTGCCAGCAGCTGGGACAGGGGGCCCACCGGGGAGCTGTTTTTT.